This T cell receptor (beta chain) appears in the sequencing data of a study of shared clonotypes between healthy human individuals. About the study: Every donor yielded three CD4 naive, three CD4 memory, two CD8 naive and one CD8 memory plate. Whole-study findings and limits: Rarefaction demonstrated incomplete sorted-subset sequencing despite large depth.

Profiled with immunoSEQ multiplex PCR; TCRdb holds only in-frame clones, not every one. The profile shows more than 550,000 clones, 72% of them singletons. The V and J ends lost 5 bases and 6 bases respectively, with 10 bases between them. Per the germline V gene, CDR1 is LNHDA and CDR2 is SQIVND (reference sequence). This CDR3 comprises 13 residues. Points on this clone: Its target is not known.

Donors had no recently reported acute infections or vaccinations and were HIV-negative. The rearrangement joins TRBV19 to TRBJ2-2; D is possibly TRBD2 (6 bases). The sequence derives from a woman aged 30 to 39 in good health. The sequenced sample was memory CD4+ T cells sorted from blood. The subset denotes: CD45RA-negative fraction. The CDR3 here is CASSPGGAGELFF. CDR3 in DNA: TGTGCCAGTAGTCCCGGGGGAGCCGGGGAGCTGTTTTTT.